Below, 29 T cell receptor beta chains from the same sample are listed, as sequenced in a study of regulatory T cells in long-lasting Graves disease. For TCR beta, libraries came from iRepertoire HTBI primers and Arm-PCR of CDR3 regions. TCRdb itself ran the multiplex PCR reads through MiXCR, one entry per CDR3 protein. The profile shows approximately 470,000 distinct CDR3 sequences, under 20% of them singletons. Indicated time point: newly diagnosed GD, antithyroid drugs for less than 3 months. The TCR library was made from RNA that had been extracted from PBMCs in TRIzol. This sample also appeared in a second study, on T cells in Graves' hyperthyroidism and ophthalmopathy.

The material was peripheral blood mononuclear cells (PBMCs), obtained at new diagnosis, from a patient treated with antithyroid drugs. These receptors all stem from a middle-aged man with Graves disease.

The sample holds many counts of this clonotype. The V gene is TRBV2, the J gene TRBJ2-3, with D unclear. Germline V gene sequence: CDR1 SNHLY, CDR2 FYNNEI. This CDR3 comprises 15 residues. The V end was cut by 1 base, the J end by 2 bases, with 10 bases between. CDR3: CASSEVAANTDTQYF. The CDR3 bases are TGTGCCAGCAGTGAAGTTGCGGCCAACACAGATACGCAGTATTTT.

This clonotype was seen at least ten times. J is TRBJ1-4 and V is TRBV11-2, with D perhaps TRBD1 (6 bases). CDR1 and CDR2 (germline): SGHAT, FQNNGV. V was cut by 5 bases and J by 5 bases, with 15 bases left in between. This CDR3 has 15 amino acids. The CDR3 spells CASSGLRDKNEKLFF. CDR3 in DNA: TGTGCCAGCAGCGGACTCCGGGACAAGAATGAAAAACTGTTTTTT.

This clonotype was recorded many times. V and J are TRBV28 and TRBJ2-5; D may correspond to TRBD1 or TRBD2 (5 bases each). The germline gives CDR1 MDHEN, CDR2 SYDVKM. The CDR3 length is 18 residues. The germline V and J ends were trimmed by 6 bases and 2 bases, with 25 bases remaining between them. This CDR3 reads CASSSTRDGWTEQETQYF. The CDR3 DNA sequence: TGTGCCAGCAGCTCGACCCGGGACGGCTGGACCGAACAAGAGACCCAGTACTTC.

This clonotype was seen a few times. This chain uses TRBV4-1 with TRBJ2-4; 10 nucleotides match TRBD1. Germline V lookup: CDR1 MGHRA, CDR2 YSYEKL. CDR3 length equals 16 residues. The V segment lost 0 bases and the J segment 4 bases; nucleotides outside the gene matches: 3. CDR3 protein: CASSQDGTGAKNIQYF. The CDR3, as DNA: TGCGCCAGCAGCCAAGACGGGACAGGGGCGAAAAACATTCAGTACTTC.

This clonotype was seen ten or more times. The chain has TRBV7-3 and TRBJ2-1; unclear D gene. V was cut by 2 bases and J by 0 bases, with 8 bases left in between. Germline loops: CDR1 SGHTA, CDR2 FQGTGA. CDR3 length: 15 residues. The CDR3 here is CASSLWSSSYNEQFF. Written as DNA, the CDR3 is TGTGCCAGCAGCTTATGGAGTAGCTCCTACAATGAGCAGTTCTTC.

This clonotype occurred a few times. The genes are TRBV3-1 and TRBJ2-6, with TRBD2 as a possible D gene (5 bases). The CDR3 covers 15 residues. Germline CDR1 and CDR2: LGHDT and YNNKEL (reference sequence). V lost 4 bases, J lost 3 bases, and 10 bases lay in between. CDR3 protein: CASSRPGVGANVLTF. CDR3 nucleotide sequence: TGTGCCAGCAGCCGCCCCGGGGTTGGGGCCAACGTCCTGACTTTC.

Many counts were recorded for this clonotype. The V and J genes are TRBV13 and TRBJ2-7, with D tentatively TRBD1 or TRBD2 (5 bases each). CDR1 and CDR2 (germline): PRHDT, FYEKMQ (reference sequence). V lost 6 bases and J lost 0, with 18 bases in between. The CDR3 sequence is 16 residues long. CDR3 in amino acids: CASSRQLGRSSYEQYF. Written as DNA, the CDR3 is TGTGCCAGCAGTCGTCAGTTGGGACGGAGCTCCTACGAGCAGTACTTC. Drawing the rest from reference TRBV13 and TRBJ2-7, the complete variable domain is AAGVIQSPRHLIKEKRETATLKCYPIPRHDTVYWYQQGPGQDPQFLISFYEKMQSDKGSIPDRFSAQQFSDYHSELNMSSLELGDSALYFCASSRQLGRSSYEQYFGPGTRLTVT.

As to this clonotype: One end of the junction fails to match germline, which may point to a read error. This sequence joins TRBV10-3 and TRBJ2-7, with D maybe TRBD2 (5 bases). Germline V lookup: CDR1 ENHRY, CDR2 SYGVKD. The CDR3 totals 14 residues. This chain's CDR3 is CAISEGRDNDERYF. The DNA for the CDR3 is TGTGCCATCAGTGAGGGACGGGATAACGACGAGCGGTACTTC.

This clonotype came up a few times. J is TRBJ2-1 and V is TRBV5-1; D possibly corresponds to TRBD2 (6 bases). The CDR3 has 15 residues. V was cut by 4 bases and J by 3 bases, with 14 bases left in between. Germline-derived CDR1 and CDR2 are SGHRS and YFSETQ. In DNA, the CDR3 is TGCGCCAGCAGCCAAGAGCGGGCCCGCTACAATGAGCAGTTCTTC. Translating gives CASSQERARYNEQFF.

The genes are TRBV20-1 and TRBJ2-3, with D possibly being TRBD2 (6 bases). The CDR3 is 17 residues long. Germline loops: CDR1 DFQATT, CDR2 SNEGSKA (reference sequence). V was trimmed by 3 bases and J by 0 bases, leaving 19 bases between them. The CDR3 nucleotides are TGCAGTGCTAGCCCCACTGGGCGGGACTCTAGCACAGATACGCAGTATTTT. Amino acid sequence: CSASPTGRDSSTDTQYF.

This clonotype was seen repeatedly, ten times or more. The rearrangement joins TRBV28 to TRBJ2-7, with D possibly matching TRBD1 (6 bases). Germline V CDR1 and CDR2: MDHEN, SYDVKM. The CDR3 covers 14 residues. Trimming pared 8 bases from V and 7 bases from J, leaving 21 bases between. The DNA for the CDR3 is TGTGCCAGCTATACCCCAGATTGGGGGCGAGAGCAGTACTTC. Translated, it gives CASYTPDWGREQYF.

There are many counts of this clonotype. V and J are TRBV6-2 or TRBV6-3 and TRBJ2-1; perhaps TRBD1 as D (5 bases). Trimming removed 11 bases at V and 1 base at J, with 18 bases between. Germline lookup yields CDR1 MNHEY and CDR2 SVGEGT. The CDR3 is 15 amino acids. The CDR3 spells CAPDRQSLSYNEQFF. The CDR3 DNA sequence: TGTGCCCCGGATCGACAGTCCCTTTCCTACAATGAGCAGTTCTTC.

The chain uses TRBV28 and TRBJ2-3; D gene unclear. CDR1 and CDR2 from the germline V gene are MDHEN and SYDVKM. V lost 2 bases to trimming and J lost 7 bases, with 10 bases between them. This CDR3 spans 13 amino acids. CDR3 sequence: CASSLGPFNTQYF. CDR3 nucleotide sequence: TGTGCCAGCAGTTTAGGGCCTTTTAATACGCAGTATTTT.

As regards this clonotype: No conserved phenylalanine or tryptophan ends this CDR3, so it is likely a read error. This chain uses TRBV24-1 with TRBJ2-2; D remains unclear. The CDR3 sequence is 12 residues long. V lost 7 bases, J lost 7 bases, and 9 bases lay in between. Germline-derived CDR1 and CDR2 are KGHDR and SFDVKD. CDR3 sequence reads: CATRTESGELFL. In DNA, the CDR3 is TGTGCCACCAGGACCGAGAGCGGGGAGCTGTTTCTT.

This clonotype came up a few times. This may arise from a read error, as a much more abundant clone is one base away. This CDR3 fails to terminate in the conserved phenylalanine or tryptophan, so it likely reflects a read error. The J gene is TRBJ2-7, the V gene TRBV11-3; D perhaps matches TRBD2 (7 bases). V dropped 0 bases and J dropped 5 bases, with 17 bases sitting between them. The CDR3 contains 16 residues. Germline V lookup: CDR1 SGHNT, CDR2 YENEEA. CDR3 sequence (DNA): TGTGCCAGCAGCTTAGAAGGTTCGCCGGGGGGCCACGAGCAGTACTCC. Its translation is CASSLEGSPGGHEQYS.

This clonotype showed up just a few times. The CDR3: CASRDSANTGELFF. CDR3 nucleotide sequence: TGTGCCAGCCGGGACTCTGCGAACACCGGGGAGCTGTTTTTT. The genes are TRBV25-1 and TRBJ2-2, with D perhaps TRBD2 (6 bases). V was cut by 8 bases and J by 0 bases, with 10 bases left in between. This CDR3 is 14 amino acids long. Germline CDR1 is MGHDK and CDR2 is SYGVNS.

This clonotype occurred many times. The V call is TRBV20-1, the J call TRBJ1-1, with 9 bases matching TRBD1. The CDR3 covers 13 residues. After removal of 4 bases from V and 5 bases from J, the junction contained 5 bases not matched to a gene. Germline values: CDR1 DFQATT, CDR2 SNEGSKA (reference sequence). In DNA form, the CDR3 reads TGCAGTGCTAAAGGACAGGGGTGGACTGAAGCTTTCTTT. Its translation is CSAKGQGWTEAFF.

This clonotype was seen many times. The CDR3 spells CASSSSTSGTRTDTQYF. The CDR3 DNA is TGTGCCAGCAGTTCCTCGACTAGCGGAACCCGCACAGATACGCAGTATTTT. The chain couples TRBV27 to TRBJ2-3; 9 nucleotides line up with TRBD2. CDR1 and CDR2 (germline): MNHEY, SMNVEV (reference sequence). The CDR3 sequence is 17 residues long. Trimming removed 4 bases from V and 1 base from J; junction bases left unmatched: 9.

In this sample, this clonotype turned up many times. CDR3 nucleotide sequence: TGCGCCAGCAGCTTCGACCGAGCCGGGGAGCTGTTTTTT. It is translated as CASSFDRAGELFF. V is TRBV10-2 and J is TRBJ2-2; D is uncertain. Germline CDR1 reads WSHSY; CDR2 reads SAAADI. The V end lost 6 bases, the J end lost 6 bases, and 11 bases lay between the germline ends. The CDR3 has 13 residues.

This clonotype occurred many times. The V gene is TRBV6-2 or TRBV6-3, the J gene TRBJ2-7; D unclear. Per germline, CDR1 MNHEY and CDR2 SVGEGT. V dropped 6 bases and J dropped 6 bases, with 9 bases sitting between them. The length of the CDR3 is 11 residues. The CDR3 region is CASRVGLEQYF. The CDR3 nucleotides read TGTGCCAGCAGGGTCGGGCTCGAGCAGTACTTC.

The sample holds many counts of this clonotype. J is TRBJ2-7 and V is TRBV20-1; weak D call: TRBD2 (6 bases). V was clipped by 3 bases and J by 0 bases, with 15 bases between them. Per the germline V gene, CDR1 is DFQATT and CDR2 is SNEGSKA (reference sequence). The CDR3 consists of 15 residues. DNA for the CDR3: TGCAGTGCTAGGGACCCTAGCGCGAGCTCCTACGAGCAGTACTTC. Its translation: CSARDPSASSYEQYF.

This chain links TRBV14 with TRBJ2-6; perhaps TRBD1 as D (5 bases). The CDR3 runs to 18 residues. Germline assignment: CDR1 SGHDN and CDR2 FVKESK. V gave up 0 bases and J gave up 0 bases, with 12 bases separating them. The CDR3 loop reads CASSQEGGHYSGANVLTF. CDR3 DNA: TGTGCCAGCAGCCAAGAGGGCGGACACTACTCTGGGGCCAACGTCCTGACTTTC.

The chain joins TRBV20-1 to TRBJ2-4; tentatively, D is TRBD2 (6 bases). Germline assignment: CDR1 DFQATT and CDR2 SNEGSKA (reference sequence). The germline V and J ends were trimmed by 1 base and 13 bases, with 14 bases remaining between them. This CDR3 is built from 12 residues. The DNA for the CDR3 is TGCAGTGCTAGAGTAATGGGGGACTTGCAGTACTTC. It translates to CSARVMGDLQYF.

This clonotype was observed many times. J is TRBJ2-3 and V is TRBV28, with a tentative D call TRBD2 (7 bases). The CDR3 is 16 residues long. Germline CDR1 and CDR2: MDHEN and SYDVKM. V lost 4 bases and J 7 bases, leaving 21 bases between the germline ends. In nucleotides, the CDR3 is TGTGCCAGCAGTTCCCGCACAGGGAGGGGCTCAAATACGCAGTATTTT. Translating gives CASSSRTGRGSNTQYF.

This clonotype was seen ten or more times. The rearrangement links TRBV28 to TRBJ2-5; D is undetermined. The CDR3 loop spans 15 amino acids. V lost 1 base and J lost 1, with 10 bases in between. Germline V lookup: CDR1 MDHEN, CDR2 SYDVKM. The CDR3 loop is CASSLYGVPQETQYF. CDR3 DNA: TGTGCCAGCAGTTTATATGGGGTCCCCCAAGAGACCCAGTACTTC.

This clonotype was seen at least ten times. This chain joins TRBV28 and TRBJ2-1, with 10 bases aligning to TRBD2. V lost 2 bases to trimming and J lost 9 bases; unmatched junction nucleotides: 16. The germline V gene has CDR1 MDHEN and CDR2 SYDVKM. There are 18 residues in the CDR3. Here the CDR3 DNA reads TGTGCCAGCAGTTTACGGCTAGCGGGAGTATATCGGCGCGGTGAGCAGTTCTTC. Translating gives CASSLRLAGVYRRGEQFF.

This clonotype was seen a handful of times. CDR3 bases: TGTGCCAGTAGTAATAGCGGGGGAAACAATGAGCAGTTCTTC. Amino acid sequence: CASSNSGGNNEQFF. The rearrangement links TRBV19 to TRBJ2-1, with TRBD2 identical over 9 bases. Germline-derived CDR1 and CDR2 are LNHDA and SQIVND (reference sequence). V shed 4 bases and J 5 bases; nucleotides not matched to a gene: 3. CDR3 length: 14 residues.

This clonotype came up many times. The V and J genes are TRBV20-1 and TRBJ2-1; no reliable D call. The V gene's germline CDR1 is DFQATT and CDR2 SNEGSKA (reference sequence). The V end lost 3 bases, the J end lost 5 bases, and 5 bases lay between the germline ends. This CDR3 has 11 amino acids. The CDR3 sequence is CSARTHNEQFF. In DNA form, the CDR3 reads TGCAGTGCTAGGACCCACAATGAGCAGTTCTTC.

The sample holds many counts of this clonotype. The rearrangement joins TRBV2 to TRBJ2-7; TRBD2 matches 8 bases. After removal of 5 bases from V and 3 bases from J, the junction contained 3 bases not matched to a gene. CDR3 length equals 13 residues. From germline, CDR1 is SNHLY and CDR2 FYNNEI. Here the CDR3 DNA reads TGTGCCAGCAGTCTGGGACTAGACTACGAGCAGTACTTC. Protein: CASSLGLDYEQYF.